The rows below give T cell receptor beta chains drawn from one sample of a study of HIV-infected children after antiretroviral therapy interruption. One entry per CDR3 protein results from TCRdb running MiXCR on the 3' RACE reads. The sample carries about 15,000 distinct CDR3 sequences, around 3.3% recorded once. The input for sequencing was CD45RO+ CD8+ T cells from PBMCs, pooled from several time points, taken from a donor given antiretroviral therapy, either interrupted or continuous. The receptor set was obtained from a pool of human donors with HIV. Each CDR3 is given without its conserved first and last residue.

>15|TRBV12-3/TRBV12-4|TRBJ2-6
ASTYGTSNSGANVLT
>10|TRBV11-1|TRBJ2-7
ASSLYTYEQY
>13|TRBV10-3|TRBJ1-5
AISESSTSNQPQH
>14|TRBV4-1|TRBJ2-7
ASSQEGTGEVYEQY
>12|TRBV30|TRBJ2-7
AWSLRGSAYEQY
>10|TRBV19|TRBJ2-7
ASSIDGYEQY
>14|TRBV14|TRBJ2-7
ASSHDKGLRYYEQY
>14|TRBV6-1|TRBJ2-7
ASRVSSFSSSYEQY
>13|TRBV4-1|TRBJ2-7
ASSQEGDGFDGQY
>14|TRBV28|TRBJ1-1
ASSLSTGGMNTEAF
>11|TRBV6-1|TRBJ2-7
ASSEEASYEQY
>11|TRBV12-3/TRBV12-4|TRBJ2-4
ASSHGLAGDQY
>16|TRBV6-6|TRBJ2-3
ASSYDTSGSKLSDTQY
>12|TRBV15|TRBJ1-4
ATSGRGVGEKLF
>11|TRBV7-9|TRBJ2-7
ASRAGGTHEQY
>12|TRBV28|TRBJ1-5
ATWTGVLMEPQH
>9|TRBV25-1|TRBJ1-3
ASILGNTIY